The rows below give T cell receptor beta chains drawn from one sample of a study of technical replicates of blood from four donors. Sequencing used immunoSEQ multiplex PCR; TCRdb keeps in-frame clones, though not all of them. The data show around 80,000 clones, around 96% seen once. Sequencing was done on a sample of T cells isolated from PBMCs. These receptors all come from a human donor in good health. CDR3s include the opening cysteine and the closing phenylalanine or tryptophan. D genes are given only for firm matches. For some rows the clone size is stated as once, few or many, or as a class when expanded; others skip it.

cdr3_length	v_call	clone_size	j_call	d_call	cdr3_nt	cdr3_aa
12	TRBV2	-	TRBJ2-5	-	TGTGCCAGCAGGTTGCTCGGGGAGACCCAGTACTTC	CASRLLGETQYF
17	TRBV29-1	-	TRBJ2-3	-	TGCAGCGCCGAGGGCCTCGAGGAAGGTGAAGGCACAGATACGCAGTATTTT	CSAEGLEEGEGTDTQYF
14	TRBV5-1	-	TRBJ2-3	TRBD2	TGCGCCAGCCTGCGGGAGTCTGACACAGATACGCAGTATTTT	CASLRESDTDTQYF
16	TRBV18	-	TRBJ2-1	TRBD2	TGTGCCAGCTCACCACGGAGACTAGCGGGAAGGAATGAGCAGTTCTTC	CASSPRRLAGRNEQFF
12	TRBV9	-	TRBJ2-2	-	TGTGCCAGCAGCTCGAGAACCGGGGAGCTGTTTTTT	CASSSRTGELFF
16	TRBV9	-	TRBJ2-1	TRBD2	TGTGCCAGCAGCCCCCGGACTAGCGCTCGTCGGAATGAGCAGTTCTTC	CASSPRTSARRNEQFF
15	TRBV5-4	-	TRBJ1-1	-	TGTGCCAGCAGCTTGCCAGGCCGAGTGAACACTGAAGCTTTCTTT	CASSLPGRVNTEAFF
15	TRBV4-3	-	TRBJ2-7	-	TGCGCCAGCAGCCCGGGTCAGGGCAACTCCTACGAGCAGTACTTC	CASSPGQGNSYEQYF
15	TRBV27	-	TRBJ2-7	TRBD2	TGTGCCAGCAGTTTTAGAGCGGGAGGATCCTACGAGCAGTACTTC	CASSFRAGGSYEQYF
17	TRBV7-9	-	TRBJ2-7	TRBD1	TGTGCCAGCAAACATTACCCGGGACAGGTTTTTCTCGACGAGCAGTACTTC	CASKHYPGQVFLDEQYF
15	TRBV9	-	TRBJ2-2	-	TGTGCCAGCAGCGTAAGCGGAGATAACACCGGGGAGCTGTTTTTT	CASSVSGDNTGELFF
13	TRBV2	-	TRBJ2-7	-	TGTGCCAGCAGAGTTCGGGACATATACGAGCAGTACTTC	CASRVRDIYEQYF
16	TRBV27	-	TRBJ2-3	TRBD2	TGTGCCAGCAGACTGATAGCGGGAGGCAGCACAGATACGCAGTATTTT	CASRLIAGGSTDTQYF
14	TRBV28	-	TRBJ2-7	TRBD2	TGTGCCAGCAGTGTTATAGCGGGTGGGTACGAGCAGTACTTC	CASSVIAGGYEQYF
15	TRBV7-8	-	TRBJ1-1	TRBD1	TGTGCCAGCAGCCCAAGCTCCGGGACAGGGCGTCGAGCTTTCTTT	CASSPSSGTGRRAFF
16	TRBV7-3	-	TRBJ2-7	-	TGTGCCAGCAGCTTAAATCCGGACTTGAGCTCCTACGAGCAGTACTTC	CASSLNPDLSSYEQYF
18	TRBV28	once	TRBJ1-2	-	TGTGCCAGCAGTTTAGTCGGGAACGTACTAGCCTCTAACTATGGCTACACCTTC	CASSLVGNVLASNYGYTF
16	TRBV7-9	-	TRBJ2-4	-	TGTGCCAGCAGCTTAGGGGCAGGGGGGGCCAAAAACATTCAGTACTTC	CASSLGAGGAKNIQYF
16	TRBV19	-	TRBJ1-3	-	TGTGCCAGTAGTTCTCTGGCTGCCGACTCTGGAAACACCATATATTTT	CASSSLAADSGNTIYF
14	TRBV5-1	-	TRBJ2-2	TRBD2	TGCGCCAGCAGCCGGACTAGCGGAGGCGGGGAGCTGTTTTTT	CASSRTSGGGELFF
13	TRBV27	-	TRBJ2-7	-	TGTGCCAGCAGTGGCGGAGTCGCGGGCGAGCAGTACTTC	CASSGGVAGEQYF
14	TRBV6-5	-	TRBJ1-2	TRBD1	TGTGCCAGCAGTCCCACACAGGGGCTATATGGCTACACCTTC	CASSPTQGLYGYTF
15	TRBV14	-	TRBJ1-1	-	TGTGCCAGCAGCCAACTTTATACAGGGCACACTGAAGCTTTCTTT	CASSQLYTGHTEAFF
15	TRBV5-5	once	TRBJ1-5	TRBD1	TGTGCCAGCAGCTTGGAGGGACAGGGAGATCAGCCCCAGCATTTT	CASSLEGQGDQPQHF
15	TRBV19	-	TRBJ2-7	TRBD2	TGTGCCAGTAGTATTGGCGGGAGGTACAGCTACGAGCAGTACTTC	CASSIGGRYSYEQYF
14	TRBV19	-	TRBJ2-5	-	TGTGCCAGTAGCCCATCCGCGGGTTTGGAGACCCAGTACTTC	CASSPSAGLETQYF